This T cell receptor beta chain came from a study of a mutant IDH1 vaccine in newly diagnosed glioma. Study in general: Investigators started vaccination 4-6 weeks after radiotherapy alone, or with temozolomide cycles. Earlier therapy was either radiotherapy, temozolomide, or both, and most got both. Findings and limits, study-wide: Immune responses induced by the vaccine were seen in roughly 93% of patients, spanning multiple MHC alleles.

The V gene's germline CDR1 is SGHRS and CDR2 YFSETQ. The CDR3 length is 14 residues. V lost 7 bases and J lost 3, with 14 bases in between. The data were produced by immunoSEQ multiplex PCR, yet TCRdb's version contains in-frame clones alone and is incomplete. The profile shows around 60,000 clones, 70% to 90% of them singletons. The sample's time point: week 23, last vaccination. The vaccine gave 300 ug of a 20-mer mutant IDH1 peptide subcutaneously per dose. In regard to this clone: The antigen remains unidentified.

Material: PBMCs, obtained from a glioma patient whose treatment included an IDH1 peptide vaccine. V gene TRBV5-1 combines with J gene TRBJ2-1; no clear D. The TCR was taken from a young man with glioma. In DNA form, the CDR3 reads TGCGCCAGCTCATCTGAAGACATCTACAATGAGCAGTTCTTC. Protein product: CASSSEDIYNEQFF. Using reference TRBV5-1 and TRBJ2-1 for the parts outside the CDR3, the full variable domain is KAGVTQTPRYLIKTRGQQVTLSCSPISGHRSVSWYQQTPGQGLQFLFEYFSETQRNKGNFPGRFSGRQFSNSRSEMNVSTLELGDSALYLCASSSEDIYNEQFFGPGTRLTVL.